One sample yielded the 17 T cell receptor beta chains listed below, sequenced in a study of blood T cell repertoires in COVID-19. Generated by immunoSEQ multiplex PCR, the TCRdb table keeps only in-frame clones and is missing some. The profile covers 55,000 to 75,000 clones, with roughly 81% appearing a single time and 9% to 9.5% taken by the ten largest. The sequenced sample was peripheral blood. These receptors were collected from a human donor in a cohort sampled during active COVID-19.

In this sample, this clone turned up once. The chain combines TRBV9 with TRBJ2-3; TRBD2 aligns across 8 bases. This CDR3 spans 14 amino acids. V lost 4 bases, J lost 9 bases, and 10 bases stayed unmatched. The germline V gene encodes CDR1 SGDLS and CDR2 YYNGEE. The CDR3, as DNA: TGTGCCAGCAGCTCTACCGGGGGGGGCCTCACGCAGTATTTT. This sequence encodes CASSSTGGGLTQYF.

The rearrangement links TRBV7-2 to TRBJ2-7, with a possible D match to TRBD2 (6 bases). With 4 bases removed from V and 1 base from J, the gap between germline ends came to 14 bases. This CDR3 has 15 amino acids. Germline V gene data show CDR1 as SGHTA and CDR2 as FQGNSA. The CDR3 is CASSSRAGSSYEQYF. CDR3 bases: TGTGCCAGCAGCTCGAGGGCGGGGTCGTCCTACGAGCAGTACTTC.

This clone was observed a handful of times. Sequence at one end of the junction differs from germline and may be a read error. The chain recombines TRBV6-1 with TRBJ2-1; TRBD2 agrees at 8 bases. Germline loops: CDR1 MNHNS, CDR2 SASEGT. This CDR3 spans 16 amino acids. The CDR3 nucleotides are TGTGCCAGCAGAGAAGGACTAGCCTCTTCCTACAATGAGCAGTTCTTC. It encodes CASREGLASSYNEQFF.

V and J are TRBV5-1 and TRBJ2-3; 9 bases are a match to TRBD1. Germline V gene data show CDR1 as SGHRS and CDR2 as YFSETQ. V was clipped by 8 bases and J by 8 bases; unmatched bases: 12. CDR3 length: 14 residues. The CDR3 region has the DNA TGCGCCAGTAAGACGGACAGGGGACAGAGTACGCAGTATTTT. Amino acid sequence: CASKTDRGQSTQYF.

The gene calls are TRBV5-1 and TRBJ1-4, with TRBD1 as a possible D gene (5 bases). Germline V gene sequence: CDR1 SGHRS, CDR2 YFSETQ. The CDR3 covers 14 residues. Trimming took off 4 bases at V and 5 bases at J, with 12 bases between the two ends. The CDR3, as DNA: TGCGCCAGCAGCCATGACAGCTTAAATGAAAAACTGTTTTTT. It specifies CASSHDSLNEKLFF.

The chain has TRBV7-2 and TRBJ2-3; D perhaps matches TRBD2 (5 bases). Trimming pared 1 base from V and 0 bases from J, leaving 17 bases between. This CDR3 has 18 amino acids. Germline V gene lookup returns CDR1 SGHTA and CDR2 FQGNSA. CDR3 DNA sequence: TGTGCCAGCAGCTTAGGCCTTCACCTGGGAGCTAGCACAGATACGCAGTATTTT. This gives the protein CASSLGLHLGASTDTQYF. The full variable domain, completed using reference TRBV7-2 and TRBJ2-3, is GAGVSQSPSNKVTEKGKDVELRCDPISGHTALYWYRQSLGQGLEFLIYFQGNSAPDKSGLPSDRFSAERTGGSVSTLTIQRTQQEDSAVYLCASSLGLHLGASTDTQYFGPGTRLTVL.

V usage is TRBV27 and J usage is TRBJ2-1; 10 nucleotides match TRBD2. Germline V gives CDR1 MNHEY, CDR2 SMNVEV (reference sequence). There are 15 residues in the CDR3. The trim removed 2 bases at V and 7 bases at J, leaving 5 bases unmatched. The CDR3 nucleotides read TGTGCCAGCAGTTTACAGGCTAGCGGGGGTAATGAGCAGTTCTTC. Protein sequence: CASSLQASGGNEQFF.

As DNA, the CDR3 is TGTGCCAGCAGCTTCGTCCGGGACAGAACCTACGAGCAGTACTTC. Its translation is CASSFVRDRTYEQYF. The V gene is TRBV11-2, the J gene TRBJ2-7, with 7 bases identical to TRBD1. Per the germline V gene, CDR1 is SGHAT and CDR2 is FQNNGV. The V segment lost 3 bases and the J segment 2 bases; nucleotides outside the gene matches: 7. The length of the CDR3 is 15 residues.

The chain combines TRBV2 with TRBJ2-3; D is possibly TRBD1 (6 bases). The CDR3 has 14 residues. Trimming removed 10 bases from V and 4 bases from J, with 18 bases in between. Looked up from germline, CDR1 is SNHLY and CDR2 is FYNNEI. The CDR3: CATQQGNRPDTQYF. The CDR3 nucleotides read TGTGCCACCCAACAGGGAAACCGTCCAGATACGCAGTATTTT.

The rearrangement uses TRBV7-9 and TRBJ2-7; 8 bases map to TRBD2. Losses at the gene ends were 5 bases for V and 5 bases for J; bases not matched to a gene: 14. This CDR3 has 16 residues. CDR1 and CDR2 (germline): SEHNR, FQNEAQ (reference sequence). CDR3 sequence: CASSPFRGGPGNEQYF. As DNA, the CDR3 is TGTGCCAGCAGCCCATTTCGGGGGGGACCAGGGAACGAGCAGTACTTC.

The chain carries TRBV28 and TRBJ2-1; D is possibly TRBD2 (6 bases). V was shortened by 0 bases and J by 0 bases, with 12 bases between the two germline ends. Looked up from germline, CDR1 is MDHEN and CDR2 is SYDVKM. CDR3 length: 17 amino acids. CDR3 nucleotides: TGTGCCAGCAGTTTATGGCGAGACGGGAGCTCCTACAATGAGCAGTTCTTC. Its translation: CASSLWRDGSSYNEQFF.

This clone has only a few counts. The V gene is TRBV9, the J gene TRBJ2-2, with 7 bases identical to TRBD1. The CDR3 has 15 amino acids. Per germline, CDR1 SGDLS and CDR2 YYNGEE. V lost 3 bases, J lost 0 bases, and 2 bases stayed unmatched. The CDR3, as DNA: TGTGCCAGCAGCGCCGACAGGGCGAACACCGGGGAGCTGTTTTTT. Translated: CASSADRANTGELFF.

The chain has TRBV12-2 and TRBJ2-1; the table's D call of TRBD2 was not tested on the DNA. TRBV12-2 constitutes a pseudogene. This CDR3 spans 17 amino acids. The CDR3 sequence: CASRFPSSGEASNEQFF. CDR3 nucleotide sequence: TGTGCAAGTCGCTTCCCCTCCTCGGGAGAAGCAAGCAATGAGCAGTTCTTC.

This clone was detected once. The CDR3, as DNA: TGTGCCACCAGCGGGCGGAGGGGCGGCGGCGAGCAGTACTTC. Encoded protein: CATSGRRGGGEQYF. The rearrangement links TRBV15 to TRBJ2-7; D might be TRBD2 (6 bases). V lost 5 bases and J 6 bases, leaving 17 bases between the germline ends. The CDR3 runs 14 residues. CDR1 is LNHNV and CDR2 is YYDKDF in the germline V gene (reference sequence).

This chain uses TRBV10-3 with TRBJ2-7; 8 nucleotides line up with TRBD2. Trimming cost V 5 bases and J 6 bases; bases outside gene matches: 6. CDR3 size: 13 residues. The V gene's germline CDR1 is ENHRY and CDR2 SYGVKD. The CDR3 region has the DNA TGTGCCATCAGTTCGACTAGCGCGGGCGAGCAGTACTTC. Translated: CAISSTSAGEQYF.

The rearrangement links TRBV19 to TRBJ1-1; 9 bases align to TRBD1. Germline assignment: CDR1 LNHDA and CDR2 SQIVND (reference sequence). Trimming took 5 bases from V and 5 from J; bases not matched to a gene: 6. The CDR3 has 14 residues. CDR3 in DNA: TGTGCCAGTAGTGTGGGACAGGGAGCTACTGAAGCTTTCTTT. As protein: CASSVGQGATEAFF.

The rearrangement joins TRBV24-1 to TRBJ2-5, with TRBD1 as a possible D gene (6 bases). The V gene's germline CDR1 is KGHDR and CDR2 SFDVKD. V was shortened by 3 bases and J by 5 bases, with 15 bases between the two germline ends. This CDR3 is 15 amino acids long. CDR3 region: CATSDPRAGAETQYF. CDR3 nucleotides: TGTGCCACCAGTGATCCGCGCGCAGGGGCCGAGACCCAGTACTTC.